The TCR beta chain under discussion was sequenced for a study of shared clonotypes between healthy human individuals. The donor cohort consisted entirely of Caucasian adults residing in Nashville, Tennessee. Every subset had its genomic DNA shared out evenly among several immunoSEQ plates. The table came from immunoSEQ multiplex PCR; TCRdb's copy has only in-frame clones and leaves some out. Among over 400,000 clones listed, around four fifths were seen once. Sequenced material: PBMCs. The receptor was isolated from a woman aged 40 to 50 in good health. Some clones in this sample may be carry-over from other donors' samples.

The CDR3, as DNA: TGTGCCAGCAGTTCCGTTTATCGTTTACGAGATCAGCCCCAGCATTTT. Its protein is CASSSVYRLRDQPQHF. V usage is TRBV6-6 and J usage is TRBJ1-5; no clear D gene. The CDR3 extends over 16 amino acids. The V end was cut by 4 bases, the J end by 5 bases, with 18 bases between. In germline, CDR1 is MNHNY, CDR2 SVGAGI (reference sequence).